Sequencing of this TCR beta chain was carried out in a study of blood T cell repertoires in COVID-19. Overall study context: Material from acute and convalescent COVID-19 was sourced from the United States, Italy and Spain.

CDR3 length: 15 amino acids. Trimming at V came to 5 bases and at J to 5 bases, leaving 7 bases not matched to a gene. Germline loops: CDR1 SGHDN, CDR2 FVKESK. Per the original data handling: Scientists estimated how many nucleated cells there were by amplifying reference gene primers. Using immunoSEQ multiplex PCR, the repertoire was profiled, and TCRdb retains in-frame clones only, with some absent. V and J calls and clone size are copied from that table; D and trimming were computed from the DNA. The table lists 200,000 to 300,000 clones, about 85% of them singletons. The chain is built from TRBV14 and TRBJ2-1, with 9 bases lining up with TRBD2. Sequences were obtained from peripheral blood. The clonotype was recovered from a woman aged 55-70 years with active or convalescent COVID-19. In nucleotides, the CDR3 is TGTGCCAGCAGCTTCGGGACTAGCCCACACAATGAGCAGTTCTTC. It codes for CASSFGTSPHNEQFF.